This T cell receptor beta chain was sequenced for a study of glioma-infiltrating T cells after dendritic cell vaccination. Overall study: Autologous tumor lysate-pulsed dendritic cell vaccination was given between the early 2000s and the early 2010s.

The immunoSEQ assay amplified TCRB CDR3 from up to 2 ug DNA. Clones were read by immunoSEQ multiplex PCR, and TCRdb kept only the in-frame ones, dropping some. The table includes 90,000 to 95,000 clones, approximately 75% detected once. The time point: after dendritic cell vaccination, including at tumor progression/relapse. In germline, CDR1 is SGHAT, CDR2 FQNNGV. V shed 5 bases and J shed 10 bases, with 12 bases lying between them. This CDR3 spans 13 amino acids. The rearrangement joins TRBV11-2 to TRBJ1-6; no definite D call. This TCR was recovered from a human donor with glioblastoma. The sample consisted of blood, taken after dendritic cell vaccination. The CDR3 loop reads CASSPEGVSPLHF. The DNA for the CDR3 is TGTGCCAGCAGCCCCGAGGGAGTCTCACCCCTCCACTTT.